This is a list of T cell receptor beta chains from one sample in a study of T cell responses to AZD1222 COVID-19 vaccine. The method was immunoSEQ multiplex PCR; TCRdb's version includes in-frame clones alone and lacks a portion of them. The table lists 150,000 to 200,000 clones, over 80% of them singletons, with 8% to 13% in the top ten. Sequencing was performed on peripheral blood, taken on day 0 of AZD1222 vaccination. These receptors were obtained from an adult in good health. The CDR3 runs from the conserved cysteine through the conserved F or W. D genes are given only for firm matches. Only part of the rows carry a size: once, few, many, or a class if the clone is expanded.

cdr3_nt,cdr3_aa,v_call,j_call,d_call,cdr3_length,clone_size
TGTGCCAGCAGCTTAGCTGAGGCGAACTATGGCTACACCTTC,CASSLAEANYGYTF,TRBV7-8,TRBJ1-2,.,14,few
TGTGCCAGCAGCTATGCTGGCGAAAAACTGTTTTTT,CASSYAGEKLFF,TRBV7-9,TRBJ1-4,.,12,.
TGTGCCAGCAGCCCCGCGAACAGGATAGATACGCAGTATTTT,CASSPANRIDTQYF,TRBV9,TRBJ2-3,.,14,.
TGTGCCAGCAGTTTTCCGCAGCTGGGCGGTGGCTACACCTTC,CASSFPQLGGGYTF,TRBV28,TRBJ1-2,.,14,.
TGTGCCAGCAGCTTGGACTTCCGATTGGGAGAAAAACTGTTTTTT,CASSLDFRLGEKLFF,TRBV5-8,TRBJ1-4,.,15,.
TGCGCCAGCAGCTTGGCCCCTTCAGCTGGAGATACGCAGTATTTT,CASSLAPSAGDTQYF,TRBV5-1,TRBJ2-3,.,15,.
TGTGCCAGCAGTTTGTGGGGGAGCTCATCCTACGAGCAGTACTTC,CASSLWGSSSYEQYF,TRBV28,TRBJ2-7,.,15,few
TGTGCCAGCAGTTACTCTGTTGGGGATAAGGGCTACACCTTC,CASSYSVGDKGYTF,TRBV6-5,TRBJ1-2,.,14,.
TGTGCCAGCAGCTTAAGAGGATATGACACTGAAGCTTTCTTT,CASSLRGYDTEAFF,TRBV7-9,TRBJ1-1,.,14,.
TGTGCCATCAGCCGAGAAGGACAGCCCCCGGGTGGCTACACCTTC,CAISREGQPPGGYTF,TRBV10-3,TRBJ1-2,.,15,once
TGTGCCAGCAGCCAAGAATCAGATTTTTACAATGAGCAGTTCTTC,CASSQESDFYNEQFF,TRBV3-1/TRBV3-2,TRBJ2-1,.,15,.
TGTGCCACCAGTGAAACCGGCCCCGTCTTC,CATSETGPVF,TRBV24-1,TRBJ1-2,.,10,.
TGTGCCAGCAGTTATACAGAGAACACTGAAGCTTTCTTT,CASSYTENTEAFF,TRBV5-4,TRBJ1-1,.,13,.
TGCGCCAGCAGCCAAGAACAGGGGGTAGAATATGGCTACACCTTC,CASSQEQGVEYGYTF,TRBV4-1,TRBJ1-2,TRBD1,15,.
TGTGCCAGCACGACAGGGGGCACGGAGACCCAGTACTTC,CASTTGGTETQYF,TRBV2,TRBJ2-5,TRBD1,13,.
TGTGCCAGCAGCTCCACGACAGCTTTCACTGAAGCTTTCTTT,CASSSTTAFTEAFF,TRBV7-2,TRBJ1-1,.,14,few
TGTGCCAGCAGGGGACAGGGAAAAGGGGATGGCTACACCTTC,CASRGQGKGDGYTF,TRBV5-6,TRBJ1-2,TRBD1,14,.
TGTGCCATCAGTGAGTCGGCCGGCACTGAAGCTTTCTTT,CAISESAGTEAFF,TRBV10-3,TRBJ1-1,.,13,.
TGTGCCAGCAGTGATGAGGGGGTTGAGCAGTACTTC,CASSDEGVEQYF,TRBV6-1,TRBJ2-7,.,12,.
TGTGCCAGCAGCCCGCAGCGGTTTGGCTACACCTTC,CASSPQRFGYTF,TRBV3-1/TRBV3-2,TRBJ1-2,.,12,.
TGTGCCAGCAGCCAAGAGGGCTCCAAAAACATTCAGTACTTC,CASSQEGSKNIQYF,TRBV7-2,TRBJ2-4,.,14,once
TGCAGCGTAGCCGGGACAGGGGGCTTTGGGGCCAACGTCCTGACTTTC,CSVAGTGGFGANVLTF,TRBV29-1,TRBJ2-6,TRBD1,16,.
TGCGCCAGCAGCTCCGCCGGGACTAGCTATGAGCAGTTCTTC,CASSSAGTSYEQFF,TRBV5-1,TRBJ2-1,TRBD2,14,.
TGTGCCAGCAGCCCTGAGGTTAGACTTGATAGCAATCAGCCCCAGCATTTT,CASSPEVRLDSNQPQHF,TRBV7-6,TRBJ1-5,.,17,.
TGTGCCAGCAGCGCGACAGGGCGGGATTCACCCCTCCACTTT,CASSATGRDSPLHF,TRBV7-8,TRBJ1-6,TRBD1,14,.
TGCGCCAGCAGCCAAGAGGTTCCTAGCGGGGGGGCCGTTCAGTACTTC,CASSQEVPSGGAVQYF,TRBV4-1,TRBJ2-4,TRBD2,16,.
TGTGCCAGTAGTATAGATTATTTAAGGGTCACGAACACTGAAGCTTTCTTT,CASSIDYLRVTNTEAFF,TRBV19,TRBJ1-1,.,17,.
TGTGCCAGCAGTAGGTCCTATAATTCACCCCTCCACTTT,CASSRSYNSPLHF,TRBV6-6,TRBJ1-6,.,13,once
TGCAGCGTGGGGACTAGCGGGAGTACCTACGAGCAGTACTTC,CSVGTSGSTYEQYF,TRBV29-1,TRBJ2-7,TRBD2,14,.
TGTGCCAGCAGCTCATCGTCAAGCGGGAGGTTCAAAGACGAGCAGTACTTC,CASSSSSSGRFKDEQYF,TRBV13,TRBJ2-7,TRBD2,17,.
TGTGCCAGTAGTATTTCCAGGGATCAGCCCCAGCATTTT,CASSISRDQPQHF,TRBV19,TRBJ1-5,.,13,.
TGCGCCAGCAGCTTGGATGTGGCAAGCTCCTACAATGAGCAGTTCTTC,CASSLDVASSYNEQFF,TRBV5-1,TRBJ2-1,.,16,.
TGTGCCAGCAGCCAAAGCGGGGGTCACATTCAGTACTTC,CASSQSGGHIQYF,TRBV14,TRBJ2-4,TRBD2,13,.
TGTGCCAGCAATGTTGACAGGCACACCGGGGAGCTGTTTTTT,CASNVDRHTGELFF,TRBV7-9,TRBJ2-2,.,14,.
TGTGCCAGCAGGGGGATCGGGAGATTCAAAAACATTCAGTACTTC,CASRGIGRFKNIQYF,TRBV2,TRBJ2-4,.,15,.
TGTGCCAGCAGGGGGGGCCTGCGGTATGAGCAGTTCTTC,CASRGGLRYEQFF,TRBV12-3/TRBV12-4,TRBJ2-1,.,13,.
TGTGCCAGCAGTTTCCGGGACAGGGGCTCCATTTCTGGCTACACCTTC,CASSFRDRGSISGYTF,TRBV28,TRBJ1-2,TRBD1,16,.
TGTGCCAGTAGTATAGTCTACAGGGGGTTGACTGAAGCTTTCTTT,CASSIVYRGLTEAFF,TRBV19,TRBJ1-1,TRBD1,15,.
TGTGCCAGCAGCCAAGGGTGGGAGGGGAACATTCAGTACTTC,CASSQGWEGNIQYF,TRBV3-1/TRBV3-2,TRBJ2-4,TRBD2,14,.
TGTGCCAGCAGCCACGGGGGAAATACCTACGAGCAGTACTTC,CASSHGGNTYEQYF,TRBV3-1/TRBV3-2,TRBJ2-7,.,14,.
TGTGCCAGCAGTGACAGTAGCAATCAGCCCCAGCATTTT,CASSDSSNQPQHF,TRBV7-9,TRBJ1-5,.,13,.
TGCAGCGCCCATAGGGGGGGCGAGCAGTACTTC,CSAHRGGEQYF,TRBV29-1,TRBJ2-7,.,11,.
TGTGCCAGTAGATGGGGCACTGAAGCTTTCTTT,CASRWGTEAFF,TRBV19,TRBJ1-1,.,11,once
TGTGCCAGCAGTTACTCCGCAGGGGCGAACACTGAAGCTTTCTTT,CASSYSAGANTEAFF,TRBV6-6,TRBJ1-1,.,15,.
TGTGCCAGCAGCCCAGAAGGGGGTCAGCCCCAGCATTTT,CASSPEGGQPQHF,TRBV5-5,TRBJ1-5,.,13,.
TGTGCCAGCAGCGTAGGAGGGAGTACCACAGATACGCAGTATTTT,CASSVGGSTTDTQYF,TRBV9,TRBJ2-3,.,15,.
TGTGCCACCAGCCCCGTACAGGGCCTATTCACCTATGGCTACACCTTC,CATSPVQGLFTYGYTF,TRBV15,TRBJ1-2,.,16,.
TGTGCCAGCGGGGACACCCTCCGGACTGAAGCTTTCTTT,CASGDTLRTEAFF,TRBV5-8,TRBJ1-1,.,13,.
TGTGCCTGGAGTCCCTTAGCGGGAATGGGTGAGCAGTTCTTC,CAWSPLAGMGEQFF,TRBV30,TRBJ2-1,TRBD2,14,.
TGTGCCAGCAGCACGAGAGGGCGGGAGAACTACAATGAGCAGTTCTTC,CASSTRGRENYNEQFF,TRBV7-9,TRBJ2-1,TRBD2,16,.
TGTGCCAGTTTTACCCCGGGACAGGGGTATTCACCCCTCCACTTT,CASFTPGQGYSPLHF,TRBV28,TRBJ1-6,TRBD1,15,.
TGTGCCAGCAGCTGGGGGCAGCCCTATGGCTACACCTTC,CASSWGQPYGYTF,TRBV6-2/TRBV6-3,TRBJ1-2,.,13,.